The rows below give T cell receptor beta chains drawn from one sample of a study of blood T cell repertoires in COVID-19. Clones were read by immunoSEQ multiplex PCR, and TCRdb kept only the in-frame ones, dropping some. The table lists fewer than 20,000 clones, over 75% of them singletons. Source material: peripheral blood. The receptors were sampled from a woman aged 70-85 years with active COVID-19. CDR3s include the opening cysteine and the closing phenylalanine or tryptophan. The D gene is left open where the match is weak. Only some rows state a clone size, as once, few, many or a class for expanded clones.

CASSMSGQDRRLIDSPLHF | TGTGCCAGTAGTATGTCAGGACAGGATAGACGCCTAATAGATTCACCCCTCCACTTT | NA | 19 | TRBD1 | TRBJ1-6 | TRBV19
CASSPPGGQPTGELFF | TGTGCCAGCAGCCCCCCGGGAGGACAGCCAACCGGGGAGCTGTTTTTT | NA | 16 | NA | TRBJ2-2 | TRBV7-3
CASRDRDTGELFF | TGTGCCAGCCGGGACAGAGACACCGGGGAGCTGTTTTTT | NA | 13 | TRBD1 | TRBJ2-2 | TRBV6-5
CATSRDLTGSGNQPQHF | TGTGCCACCAGCAGAGACCTTACAGGGTCGGGAAATCAGCCCCAGCATTTT | NA | 17 | NA | TRBJ1-5 | TRBV15
CASSPGGLLAGYTDTQYF | TGTGCCAGCAGCCCAGGGGGCCTACTAGCGGGGTACACAGATACGCAGTATTTT | NA | 18 | TRBD2 | TRBJ2-3 | TRBV5-4
CASSEGQGSHEQYF | TGTGCCAGCAGTGAAGGGCAGGGGAGTCACGAGCAGTACTTC | once | 14 | NA | TRBJ2-7 | TRBV2
CASSVGAGEVWNEQFF | TGTGCCAGCAGCGTAGGGGCGGGAGAAGTATGGAATGAGCAGTTCTTC | NA | 16 | TRBD2 | TRBJ2-1 | TRBV9
CASSAGLAGTDTQYF | TGTGCCAGCTCAGCGGGACTAGCGGGCACAGATACGCAGTATTTT | once | 15 | TRBD2 | TRBJ2-3 | TRBV18
CASSEAGGAGQPQHF | TGTGCCAGCAGTGAAGCGGGGGGGGCCGGTCAGCCCCAGCATTTT | NA | 15 | NA | TRBJ1-5 | TRBV2
CASSFPGEGFKLFF | TGTGCCAGCAGTTTTCCGGGGGAGGGGTTTAAACTGTTTTTT | NA | 14 | NA | TRBJ1-4 | TRBV28
CSASRVAYEQYF | TGCAGTGCTAGTCGAGTCGCCTACGAGCAGTACTTC | NA | 12 | NA | TRBJ2-7 | TRBV20-1
CASSPTGTGGTDTQYF | TGCGCCAGCAGCCCTACCGGGACAGGGGGCACAGATACGCAGTATTTT | NA | 16 | TRBD1 | TRBJ2-3 | TRBV5-1
CASSQDLGQTSGNLNEQFF | TGTGCCAGCAGCCAAGATCTCGGCCAGACTAGCGGGAACTTAAATGAGCAGTTCTTC | once | 19 | TRBD2 | TRBJ2-1 | TRBV3-1/TRBV3-2
CASSSRLAGISSTDTQYF | TGTGCCAGCTCATCTCGATTAGCGGGGATTTCAAGCACAGATACGCAGTATTTT | NA | 18 | TRBD2 | TRBJ2-3 | TRBV18
CASSGQGQDNEQYF | TGTGCCAGCAGTGGACAGGGACAGGACAACGAGCAGTACTTC | once | 14 | TRBD1 | TRBJ2-7 | TRBV2
CASSPSTGANTGELFF | TGTGCCAGCTCACCCTCGACAGGGGCGAACACCGGGGAGCTGTTTTTT | once | 16 | TRBD1 | TRBJ2-2 | TRBV18
CASSLSGILSNQPQHF | TGTGCCAGCAGTTTATCAGGGATCCTTAGCAATCAGCCCCAGCATTTT | NA | 16 | NA | TRBJ1-5 | TRBV28
CASSLRAGLTYEQYF | TGTGCCAGCAGTTTACGGGCAGGGCTCACCTACGAGCAGTACTTC | NA | 15 | NA | TRBJ2-7 | TRBV28
CASSQGQGAQNIQYF | TGTGCCAGCAGCCAAGGCCAGGGGGCCCAAAACATTCAGTACTTC | NA | 15 | TRBD1 | TRBJ2-4 | TRBV3-1/TRBV3-2
CASSVQAGVGEQYF | TGTGCCAGCAGTGTACAAGCGGGAGTTGGCGAGCAGTACTTC | few | 14 | TRBD2 | TRBJ2-7 | TRBV2
CASSYRDYEQYF | TGTGCCAGCAGTTACCGAGATTACGAGCAGTACTTC | once | 12 | NA | TRBJ2-7 | TRBV6-6
CASSFTDTGELFF | TGTGCCAGCAGCTTTACGGACACCGGGGAGCTGTTTTTT | NA | 13 | NA | TRBJ2-2 | TRBV5-4
CASSYGQGEKLFF | TGTGCCAGCAGCTACGGACAGGGCGAAAAACTGTTTTTT | NA | 13 | TRBD1 | TRBJ1-4 | TRBV6-5
CASSPSTGVTPLHF | TGTGCCAGCAGCCCGTCCACAGGGGTAACACCCCTCCACTTT | NA | 14 | TRBD1 | TRBJ1-6 | TRBV5-4
CASSRGRDQPQHF | TGTGCCAGTAGTCGGGGGAGGGATCAGCCCCAGCATTTT | once | 13 | NA | TRBJ1-5 | TRBV19
CASSLEASAGLLDEQYF | TGTGCCAGCAGCTTAGAAGCGAGTGCGGGTCTTCTCGACGAGCAGTACTTC | few | 17 | NA | TRBJ2-7 | TRBV7-8
CASSQARAGGEQYF | TGCGCCAGCAGCCAAGCCAGGGCGGGAGGCGAGCAGTACTTC | NA | 14 | TRBD2 | TRBJ2-7 | TRBV4-1
CASSPDSGTDTQYF | TGTGCCAGCAGTCCCGACTCGGGGACAGATACGCAGTATTTT | NA | 14 | NA | TRBJ2-3 | TRBV28
CASSQDLNQPQHF | TGTGCCAGCAGCCAAGACCTGAATCAGCCCCAGCATTTT | NA | 13 | NA | TRBJ1-5 | TRBV3-1/TRBV3-2
CASSPLGDWSYNEQFF | TGTGCCAGCTCACCACTTGGGGACTGGTCCTACAATGAGCAGTTCTTC | NA | 16 | NA | TRBJ2-1 | TRBV18
CASSRTSDQETQYF | TGCGCCAGCAGCCGGACTAGCGACCAAGAGACCCAGTACTTC | NA | 14 | TRBD2 | TRBJ2-5 | TRBV5-1
CASSEVTSGSNTQYF | TGTGCCAGCAGTGAAGTAACTAGCGGGAGTAATACGCAGTATTTT | NA | 15 | TRBD2 | TRBJ2-3 | TRBV6-1
CAIRLAGVAGELFF | TGTGCCATCCGGCTAGCGGGAGTGGCCGGGGAGCTGTTTTTT | NA | 14 | TRBD2 | TRBJ2-2 | TRBV10-3
CASSLRQGWNYGYTF | TGTGCCAGCAGCCTCCGACAGGGGTGGAACTATGGCTACACCTTC | once | 15 | TRBD1 | TRBJ1-2 | TRBV14
CASSVGQGDEKLFF | TGCGCCAGCAGCGTGGGACAGGGGGATGAAAAACTGTTTTTT | NA | 14 | TRBD1 | TRBJ1-4 | TRBV5-1
CATSATGGSLEAFF | TGTGCCACCAGCGCTACAGGGGGTTCCCTTGAAGCTTTCTTT | NA | 14 | TRBD1 | TRBJ1-1 | TRBV15
CSVGDKRVNTEAFF | TGCAGCGTTGGGGACAAGAGAGTGAACACTGAAGCTTTCTTT | NA | 14 | NA | TRBJ1-1 | TRBV29-1
CASSKTSGGTYEQYF | TGTGCCAGCAGTAAGACTAGCGGGGGGACCTACGAGCAGTACTTC | NA | 15 | TRBD2 | TRBJ2-7 | TRBV28
CASSSETQYF | TGTGCCAGCAGTTCGGAGACCCAGTACTTC | once | 10 | NA | TRBJ2-5 | TRBV2
CASSREQGRYQPQHF | TGTGCCAGCTCTCGCGAACAGGGACGGTATCAGCCCCAGCATTTT | NA | 15 | NA | TRBJ1-5 | TRBV18
CASSVRGERLAGRNTQYF | TGTGCCAGCAGCGTAAGGGGCGAAAGACTAGCGGGCCGGAATACGCAGTATTTT | NA | 18 | TRBD2 | TRBJ2-3 | TRBV9
CASSAGDYEQYF | TGCGCCAGCAGCGCGGGGGATTACGAGCAGTACTTC | NA | 12 | TRBD2 | TRBJ2-7 | TRBV5-1
CASSEGVYSSSYNEQFF | TGTGCCAGCAGTGAGGGAGTTTATTCTAGCTCCTACAATGAGCAGTTCTTC | once | 17 | NA | TRBJ2-1 | TRBV6-1
CASSSRLTGKTDTQYF | TGTGCCAGCAGCTCCCGCCTCACAGGGAAGACAGATACGCAGTATTTT | NA | 16 | NA | TRBJ2-3 | TRBV7-3
CASILLGVGEQFF | TGTGCCAGCATCCTCCTCGGGGTAGGTGAGCAGTTCTTC | NA | 13 | NA | TRBJ2-1 | TRBV21-1
CASSLQEYDTDTQYF | TGTGCCAGCAGCTTGCAAGAGTATGACACAGATACGCAGTATTTT | NA | 15 | NA | TRBJ2-3 | TRBV5-4
CASSRGYEQYF | TGTGCCAGCAGCAGGGGATACGAGCAGTACTTC | few | 11 | NA | TRBJ2-7 | TRBV6-5
CASSQGRMSSYNEQFF | TGTGCCAGCAGCCAAGGGCGGATGAGCTCCTACAATGAGCAGTTCTTC | NA | 16 | NA | TRBJ2-1 | TRBV3-1/TRBV3-2
CATEKTGVHQPQHF | TGTGCCACCGAAAAGACAGGGGTCCATCAGCCCCAGCATTTT | few | 14 | TRBD1 | TRBJ1-5 | TRBV24-1
CASSSDRGQNSPLHF | TGTGCCAGCAGCTCCGACAGGGGTCAGAATTCACCCCTCCACTTT | NA | 15 | TRBD1 | TRBJ1-6 | TRBV5-4